These 13 T cell receptor beta chains were all obtained from the same sample, sequenced in a study of blood T cell repertoires in COVID-19. The assay was immunoSEQ multiplex PCR, and TCRdb's table has in-frame clones only and misses some. The top ten clones hold roughly 15% of a sample with 220,000 or so clones, 90% of them seen once. Specimen: PBMCs or T cells enriched from blood (not recorded which). The receptor set was obtained from a man younger than 40 who had been exposed to COVID-19.

The rearrangement joins TRBV6-6 to TRBJ2-5; 12 bases are shared with TRBD2. The germline V gene has CDR1 MNHNY and CDR2 SVGAGI (reference sequence). The CDR3 is made up of 17 amino acids. V lost 5 bases, J lost 1 base, and 8 bases stayed unmatched. The CDR3 DNA reads TGTGCCAGCAGTCCGTTCAAACTAGCGGGGGGCCAAGAGACCCAGTACTTC. It is translated as CASSPFKLAGGQETQYF.

The genes are TRBV9 and TRBJ2-3, with a tentative D call TRBD2 (6 bases). This CDR3 region has 16 residues. The V gene lost 5 bases and the J gene lost 5 bases, with 21 bases spanning the gap. CDR1 and CDR2 (germline): SGDLS, YYNGEE. CDR3 sequence (DNA): TGTGCCAGCAGTCCTACTTTGCGGGGCGGTGGAGATACGCAGTATTTT. Translating gives CASSPTLRGGGDTQYF.

This clone was picked up one time. V is TRBV2 and J is TRBJ1-2, with 10 bases identical to TRBD1. The germline V gene has CDR1 SNHLY and CDR2 FYNNEI. The ends lost 6 bases at V and 6 bases at J; junction bases unmatched: 13. CDR3 length equals 16 residues. The CDR3 here is CASRLDRGLTRNGYTF. The CDR3, as DNA: TGTGCCAGCAGGTTGGACAGGGGGTTGACCCGGAATGGCTACACCTTC.

The chain carries TRBV18 and TRBJ1-3; possibly TRBD1 for D (5 bases). V lost 3 bases and J 0 bases, leaving 12 bases between the germline ends. This CDR3 has 16 amino acids. Germline values: CDR1 KGHSH, CDR2 LQKENI. Here the CDR3 DNA reads TGTGCCAGCTCACCCGGGGACGGGAGCTCTGGAAACACCATATATTTT. Its protein is CASSPGDGSSGNTIYF.

The chain links TRBV7-3 to TRBJ2-5; 11 bases align to TRBD2. The ends lost 5 bases at V and 4 bases at J; junction bases unmatched: 9. The germline V gene has CDR1 SGHTA and CDR2 FQGTGA. The CDR3 contains 16 residues. The CDR3 sequence is CASSTAGLAVGETQYF. The CDR3 bases are TGTGCCAGCAGCACCGCGGGACTAGCGGTGGGAGAGACCCAGTACTTC.

The chain uses TRBV3-1 (or the pseudogene TRBV3-2) and TRBJ1-1; 9 bases match TRBD1. The germline CDR1 and CDR2 sequences are LGHDT and YNNKEL (reference sequence). The CDR3 is made up of 15 amino acids. V gave up 3 bases and J gave up 0 bases; unmatched junction bases: 2. CDR3 region: CASSHRDRVNTEAFF. Written as DNA, the CDR3 is TGTGCCAGCAGCCACCGGGACAGGGTGAACACTGAAGCTTTCTTT.

This chain links TRBV5-4 with TRBJ1-1, with D perhaps TRBD1 (6 bases). The CDR3 covers 15 residues. Per the germline V gene, CDR1 is SGHNT and CDR2 is YYREEE (reference sequence). The V end was cut by 3 bases, the J end by 1 base, with 13 bases between. This CDR3 reads CASSSPQQGNTEAFF. The DNA of the CDR3 is TGTGCCAGCAGCTCGCCCCAACAGGGGAACACTGAAGCTTTCTTT.

The chain couples TRBV3-1 (or the pseudogene TRBV3-2) to TRBJ2-5; 8 positions match TRBD2. Germline CDR1 LGHDT, CDR2 YNNKEL (reference sequence). J lost 5 bases, V lost 1 base, and 12 bases had no gene match. The CDR3 consists of 17 residues. This CDR3 reads CASSQGSQRGFWETQYF. Written as DNA, the CDR3 is TGTGCCAGCAGCCAAGGGTCCCAGCGGGGGTTCTGGGAGACCCAGTACTTC.

Details on this clone: Germline is not matched at one junction end, which may reflect a read error. The V gene is TRBV19, the J gene TRBJ1-1; D gene ambiguous. This CDR3 is 9 amino acids long. Germline CDR1 LNHDA, CDR2 SQIVND (reference sequence). The CDR3 loop is CHDGDGAFF. The CDR3 nucleotides are TGCCATGACGGAGATGGGGCTTTCTTT. Combining the CDR3 with reference TRBV19 and TRBJ1-1 gives the whole variable domain DGGITQSPKYLFRKEGQNVTLSCEQNLNHDAMYWYRQDPGQGLRLIYYSQIVNDFQKGDIAEGYSVSREKKESFPLTVTSAQKNPTAFYLCHDGDGAFFGQGTRLTVV.

The V gene is TRBV19, the J gene TRBJ1-5; 9 bases fit TRBD1. This CDR3 contains 16 residues. The germline V gene encodes CDR1 LNHDA and CDR2 SQIVND (reference sequence). J lost 0 bases, V lost 4 bases, and 4 bases had no gene match. The CDR3 region has the DNA TGTGCCAGTAGTACTGGACAGGGGTATAGCAATCAGCCCCAGCATTTT. Its translation is CASSTGQGYSNQPQHF. Full variable domain (outside the CDR3, taken from reference TRBV19 and TRBJ1-5): DGGITQSPKYLFRKEGQNVTLSCEQNLNHDAMYWYRQDPGQGLRLIYYSQIVNDFQKGDIAEGYSVSREKKESFPLTVTSAQKNPTAFYLCASSTGQGYSNQPQHFGDGTRLSIL.

This rearrangement joins TRBV25-1 to TRBJ1-6, with no clear D. V was shortened by 2 bases and J by 6 bases, with 8 bases between the two germline ends. This CDR3 comprises 14 residues. Germline V gene lookup returns CDR1 MGHDK and CDR2 SYGVNS. The CDR3 loop reads CASSEMRSNSPLHF. The DNA of the CDR3 is TGTGCCAGCAGTGAAATGCGATCTAATTCACCCCTCCACTTT.

The rearrangement joins TRBV27 to TRBJ1-5; D is unresolved. Trimming took 1 base from V and 6 from J, leaving 7 bases between them. The CDR3 is made up of 13 amino acids. Per the germline V gene, CDR1 is MNHEY and CDR2 is SMNVEV (reference sequence). The CDR3 protein is CASSLYGSQPQHF. CDR3 DNA sequence: TGTGCCAGCAGTTTATACGGGAGTCAGCCCCAGCATTTT.

The chain combines TRBV6-5 with TRBJ1-2, with 7 positions matching TRBD1. The junction had 9 bases not matched to a gene; V was cut back by 5 bases and J by 6 bases. Germline V gene lookup returns CDR1 MNHEY and CDR2 SVGAGI. CDR3 length: 14 residues. CDR3 nucleotide sequence: TGTGCCAGCAGTCTAGGGGGCGGCTTTAATGGCTACACCTTC. This codes for CASSLGGGFNGYTF.